The entry that follows covers one T cell receptor (beta chain) sequence. The same CDR3 is also encoded by other DNA sequences in this sample. In the authors' workflow: Nucleated cell counts were estimated from reference gene primer amplification. Produced via immunoSEQ multiplex PCR; TCRdb's table is partial and in-frame only. V and J calls and clone size come straight from that table; D and trimming were deduced from the DNA. The sample has around 100,000 clones, roughly 81% seen once. This sample stems from a study of blood T cell repertoires in COVID-19. Study as a whole: The study drew acute and convalescent COVID-19 samples from the United States, Italy and Spain. The analysed material was cDNA or gDNA that came from T cells, B-cell-depleted T cells, or PBMCs.

The germline V gene encodes CDR1 SGDLS and CDR2 YYNGEE. The CDR3 is 16 amino acids. J gave up 6 bases and V 0 bases, and 8 bases lay outside the gene matches. The TCR originated in a man between 40 and 49 years old with active or convalescent COVID-19. Material: peripheral blood. The gene calls are TRBV9 and TRBJ1-1, with 10 bases fitting TRBD1. The chain's CDR3 is CASSVGGQGGFPEAFF. The CDR3 DNA sequence: TGTGCCAGCAGCGTAGGTGGACAGGGGGGATTCCCTGAAGCTTTCTTT.